A single sample is the source of the 5 T cell receptor beta chains below, sequenced in a study of T cell repertoires in aging, cancer and after chemotherapy. Rearranged V-D-J TRB sequences were amplified with a mixed TRB-A/B primer pool. TCRdb re-called the multiplex PCR reads through MiXCR, storing one row per CDR3 protein. The table records about 5,700 distinct CDR3 sequences, 40% to 55% of them present only once. The template was genomic DNA from peripheral blood, not RNA. The sequenced sample consisted of blood. The receptors come from a human donor with a blood cancer.

The chain couples TRBV4-3 to TRBJ2-3; 9 nucleotides line up with TRBD2. In germline, CDR1 is LGHNA, CDR2 YSLEER. V shed 1 base and J 4 bases; nucleotides not matched to a gene: 6. The CDR3 totals 16 residues. CDR3 in amino acids: CASSQVRGLAPDTQYF. In nucleotides, the CDR3 is TGCGCCAGCAGCCAAGTCAGGGGACTAGCACCAGATACGCAGTATTTT.

A few counts support this clonotype. The J gene is TRBJ2-3, the V gene TRBV20-1; no reliable D call. The V end was cut by 1 base, the J end by 6 bases, with 17 bases between. The germline V gene has CDR1 DFQATT and CDR2 SNEGSKA (reference sequence). The CDR3 contains 15 residues. CDR3 DNA sequence: TGCAGTGCTAGAGGAGGCGACCCACGATGGGATACGCAGTATTTT. Amino acids: CSARGGDPRWDTQYF.

This sequence joins TRBV6-2 or TRBV6-3 and TRBJ2-5; no definite D call. The CDR3 is 13 residues long. V was cut by 7 bases and J by 2 bases, with 11 bases left in between. Germline CDR1 MNHEY, CDR2 SVGEGT. Written as DNA, the CDR3 is TGTGCCAGCAACCTGGCAGAGCAAGAGACCCAGTACTTC. This sequence encodes CASNLAEQETQYF.

J is TRBJ2-5 and V is TRBV6-5; D is unclear. Germline V lookup: CDR1 MNHEY, CDR2 SVGAGI. V lost 4 bases to trimming and J lost 4 bases, with 7 bases between them. The CDR3 has 12 residues. This CDR3 reads CASSSPLETQYF. For the CDR3, the DNA is TGTGCCAGCAGTTCACCACTAGAGACCCAGTACTTC.

V gene TRBV29-1 combines with J gene TRBJ1-1; 8 bases match TRBD1. The junction had 6 bases not matched to a gene; V was cut back by 4 bases and J by 2 bases. The CDR3 has 14 residues. Per the germline V gene, CDR1 is SQVTM and CDR2 is ANQGSEA. Here the CDR3 DNA reads TGCAGCGTTGGTGCAGGGGGCTCTAACACTGAAGCTTTCTTT. This codes for CSVGAGGSNTEAFF.